This T cell receptor (beta chain) was captured by sequencing in a study of beta chain features in type 1 diabetes. Germline lookup yields CDR1 KGHSH and CDR2 LQKENI. This CDR3 is 14 amino acids long. V lost 1 base and J lost 0, with 6 bases in between. This clone appeared a few times. Based on CD45RO/CCR7/CD25/CD127/CD95/CD27, CD4+ regulatory, stem cell-like memory, naive and central memory cells were sorted. Sorted populations were all over 95% pure. All of the isolated RNA was reverse transcribed, so expressed TCRB transcripts were sequenced. The table came from immunoSEQ multiplex PCR; TCRdb's copy has only in-frame clones and leaves some out. This sample has about 930,000 clones; 17% occur once, and the top ten carry 0.02% to 0.025%.

V gene TRBV18 combines with J gene TRBJ1-1; D uncertain. This clonotype originated in a woman aged 18-29 years in good health. Sequencing used naive CD4+ T cells from blood. As DNA, the CDR3 is TGTGCCAGCTCACCACGGAACATGAACACTGAAGCTTTCTTT. Translating gives CASSPRNMNTEAFF.